This TCR beta chain was obtained from a study of shared clonotypes between healthy human individuals. General study findings and limits: The study found 4.5% to 5% of naive CD4 clonotypes shared across several donors. Non-shared clonotypes had lower generation probabilities than clonotypes shared by all four sorted-subset donors.

This clone has a single count. Its antigen is not identified. The study ran the assay at deep level. TCRdb's table, derived via immunoSEQ multiplex PCR, lists solely in-frame clones and lacks some. Here the sample spans about 2 million clones, approximately 95% being singletons. Naivety among CD8 cells was defined by CD45RO negativity and positive CCR7 selection, thereby excluding terminally differentiated effector memory CD45RA+ cells. Sequencing was done on a sample of naive CD8+ T cells sorted from blood. The receptor's source is a man in his late teens or twenties in good health.

The CDR3: CASSGDGFYEQYF. In nucleotides, the CDR3 is TGTGCCAGCAGCGGGGACGGGTTCTACGAGCAGTACTTC. The chain recombines TRBV5-6 with TRBJ2-7; D is perhaps TRBD1 or TRBD2 (5 bases each). This CDR3 is 13 amino acids long. Germline-derived CDR1 and CDR2 are SGHDT and YYEEEE. V was cut by 4 bases and J by 3 bases, with 11 bases left in between.